A single sample gave rise to the 4 T cell receptor beta chains below, sequenced in a study of graft-versus-host responses after intestinal transplantation. These receptors are not linked to any known antigen. Data came from immunoSEQ multiplex PCR; TCRdb stores just in-frame clones and leaves some out. The data contain 80,000 to 95,000 clones, 90% to 95% of them singletons. The sequenced sample was unstimulated CD8+ T cells sorted from spleen or lymph node cells, obtained before intestinal transplant. The receptor source for this set is a human donor who received an intestinal transplant.

This clone has a single count. The chain is built from TRBV11-3 and TRBJ2-3; 10 positions agree with TRBD2. The CDR3 sequence is 16 residues long. V lost 5 bases, J lost 9 bases, and 14 bases stayed unmatched. Germline assignment: CDR1 SGHNT and CDR2 YENEEA. The chain's CDR3 is CASSPPGSGGAGTQYF. In nucleotides, the CDR3 is TGTGCCAGCAGCCCCCCGGGAAGCGGGGGGGCCGGGACGCAGTATTTT.

The chain recombines TRBV5-6 with TRBJ2-3; D ambiguous. Trimming cost V 0 bases and J 0 bases, with 5 bases left between them. Per the germline V gene, CDR1 is SGHDT and CDR2 is YYEEEE. The CDR3 spans 14 residues. The CDR3 spells CASSLDGSTDTQYF. In DNA form, the CDR3 reads TGTGCCAGCAGCTTGGACGGTAGCACAGATACGCAGTATTTT.

The chain employs TRBV11-2 and TRBJ2-5; possible D gene TRBD2, 7 bases. CDR3 length: 15 residues. Deletions cut 1 base from V and 4 bases from J, with 13 bases between. Looked up from germline, CDR1 is SGHAT and CDR2 is FQNNGV. CDR3 nucleotide sequence: TGTGCCAGCAGCTTAGCTCGGGGGGCCCCAGAGACCCAGTACTTC. As protein: CASSLARGAPETQYF.

V gene TRBV29-1 combines with J gene TRBJ1-2; possible D gene TRBD1, 6 bases. Trimming shortened V by 3 bases and J by 6 bases, and 14 bases separated the two germline ends. There are 13 residues in the CDR3. The germline V gene has CDR1 SQVTM and CDR2 ANQGSEA. For the CDR3, the DNA is TGCAGCGTTGATCGGGGGGCGCTTAATGGCTACACCTTC. Encoded protein: CSVDRGALNGYTF.